These 21 T cell receptor beta chains share one sample of origin, sequenced in a study of T cell repertoires in cytomegalovirus infection. These receptors' targets are unknown. In TCRdb, the reads were re-called with MiXCR into one record per CDR3 protein. The table has about 740,000 distinct CDR3 sequences, roughly a third seen once. Here the sequenced sample was cultured PBMCs, taken from culture after CMV antigen stimulation. The receptors were gathered from a human donor in good health (CMV status not recorded). Some clones in this sample may be carry-over from other donors' samples.

This clonotype was picked up many times. V gene TRBV7-2 combines with J gene TRBJ2-7; a weak D match, TRBD1 (5 bases). The V end lost 3 bases, the J end lost 4 bases, and 13 bases lay between the germline ends. The CDR3 is 14 residues long. Germline V gives CDR1 SGHTA, CDR2 FQGNSA. This chain's CDR3 is CASSFTGFFYEQYF. In DNA, the CDR3 is TGTGCCAGCAGCTTTACAGGATTTTTTTACGAGCAGTACTTC.

The table lists this clonotype with a few counts. The chain employs TRBV30 and TRBJ2-3, with D possibly being TRBD2 (5 bases). V lost 5 bases to trimming and J lost 5 bases, with 14 bases between them. There are 13 residues in the CDR3. The germline V gene encodes CDR1 GTSNPN and CDR2 SVGIG (reference sequence). The CDR3 reads CAWGPDLRDTQYF. In DNA form, the CDR3 reads TGTGCCTGGGGTCCGGACTTGAGAGATACGCAGTATTTT.

The gene calls are TRBV5-6 and TRBJ2-7; D gene ambiguous. Trimming shortened V by 4 bases and J by 2 bases, and 13 bases separated the two germline ends. Germline V CDR1 and CDR2: SGHDT, YYEEEE. This CDR3 has 14 amino acids. CDR3 DNA: TGTGCCAGCAGCACATTAGACGGTACCTACGAGCAGTACTTC. Translating it yields CASSTLDGTYEQYF.

J is TRBJ2-3 and V is TRBV7-2; perhaps TRBD1 as D (6 bases). The germline V and J ends were trimmed by 3 bases and 5 bases, with 9 bases remaining between them. The germline CDR1 and CDR2 sequences are SGHTA and FQGNSA. The CDR3 covers 13 residues. The CDR3 protein is CASSFQGRDTQYF. The CDR3 nucleotides are TGTGCCAGCAGCTTTCAGGGGAGAGATACGCAGTATTTT.

This clonotype was picked up many times. The V call is TRBV7-2, the J call TRBJ1-1; the D is unclear. CDR1 and CDR2 from the germline V gene are SGHTA and FQGNSA. The V and J ends lost 2 bases and 6 bases respectively, with 13 bases between them. This CDR3 is built from 14 residues. The CDR3 DNA is TGTGCCAGCAGCTTATTAGTGACGACTTCTGAAGCTTTCTTT. This codes for CASSLLVTTSEAFF.

V gene TRBV27 combines with J gene TRBJ1-5, with unresolved D. The ends were cut back, 7 bases at V and 1 base at J, with 17 bases in the middle. Germline loops: CDR1 MNHEY, CDR2 SMNVEV (reference sequence). The CDR3 is 16 amino acids. The CDR3 here is CASTSYMGLSNQPQHF. CDR3 DNA sequence: TGTGCCAGCACCTCGTACATGGGGTTAAGCAATCAGCCCCAGCATTTT.

The CDR3 DNA reads TGTGCCAGCAGCTTAGTCGGCCATGAGCCGGAAGAGACCCAGTACTTC. This sequence encodes CASSLVGHEPEETQYF. The chain joins TRBV7-6 to TRBJ2-5, with D unclear. Germline CDR1 SGHVS, CDR2 FNYEAQ. Trimming left V 1 base short and J 3 bases short, with 15 bases between. This CDR3 region has 16 residues.

The chain carries TRBV7-9 and TRBJ1-4, with TRBD1 as a possible D gene (6 bases). Looked up from germline, CDR1 is SEHNR and CDR2 is FQNEAQ (reference sequence). Trimming pared 5 bases from V and 0 bases from J, leaving 19 bases between. The CDR3 spans 18 residues. For the CDR3, the DNA is TGTGCCAGCAGCGGGGGGCCGGGACTGACCTCAACTAATGAAAAACTGTTTTTT. Translation: CASSGGPGLTSTNEKLFF.

The chain uses TRBV20-1 and TRBJ2-5, with D perhaps matching TRBD2 (6 bases). Trimming shortened V by 1 base and J by 4 bases, and 19 bases separated the two germline ends. The CDR3 is 16 residues long. Germline-derived CDR1 and CDR2 are DFQATT and SNEGSKA (reference sequence). CDR3 sequence (DNA): TGCAGTGCTAGAGTACGGGGGAAGGTACCTCGAGAGACCCAGTACTTC. This encodes CSARVRGKVPRETQYF.

At least ten counts were recorded for this clonotype. The genes are TRBV7-2 and TRBJ2-3, with D uncertain. Germline CDR1 and CDR2: SGHTA and FQGNSA. Trimming took 2 bases from V and 5 from J, leaving 8 bases between them. This CDR3 is built from 13 residues. The CDR3 is CASSLSPGDTQYF. The CDR3 region has the DNA TGTGCCAGCAGCTTATCCCCCGGAGATACGCAGTATTTT.

The table lists this clonotype with a few counts. CDR3 nucleotides: TGCGCCAGCAGCTGGGACCCTAACTATGGCTACACCTTC. Its protein is CASSWDPNYGYTF. The chain joins TRBV5-1 to TRBJ1-2; perhaps TRBD1 as D (5 bases). Per the germline V gene, CDR1 is SGHRS and CDR2 is YFSETQ. The CDR3 spans 13 residues. V was cut by 3 bases and J by 0 bases, with 6 bases left in between.

The V gene is TRBV20-1, the J gene TRBJ2-3; 7 bases line up with TRBD2. V was pared by 0 bases and J by 0 bases, with 18 bases of the junction left unmatched. The CDR3 totals 20 residues. Per germline, CDR1 DFQATT and CDR2 SNEGSKA (reference sequence). Here the CDR3 reads CSARDRGLSGRGMSTDTQYF. The CDR3 nucleotides read TGCAGTGCTAGAGATCGCGGACTATCCGGGCGGGGGATGAGCACAGATACGCAGTATTTT.

This chain joins TRBV2 and TRBJ1-5; D ambiguous. This CDR3 region has 15 residues. Germline V gene sequence: CDR1 SNHLY, CDR2 FYNNEI. Trimming shortened V by 6 bases and J by 0 bases, and 12 bases separated the two germline ends. The CDR3 sequence is CASSVLVGSNQPQHF. DNA of the CDR3: TGTGCCAGCAGCGTCCTAGTCGGTAGCAATCAGCCCCAGCATTTT. Drawing the rest from reference TRBV2 and TRBJ1-5, the complete variable domain is EPEVTQTPSHQVTQMGQEVILRCVPISNHLYFYWYRQILGQKVEFLVSFYNNEISEKSEIFDDQFSVERPDGSNFTLKIRSTKLEDSAMYFCASSVLVGSNQPQHFGDGTRLSIL.

The chain combines TRBV15 with TRBJ1-5; no reliable D call. This CDR3 region has 15 residues. The V end lost 0 bases, the J end lost 6 bases, and 12 bases lay between the germline ends. In germline, CDR1 is LNHNV, CDR2 YYDKDF (reference sequence). The chain's CDR3 is CATSREIGAGQPQHF. Here the CDR3 DNA reads TGTGCCACCAGCAGAGAAATTGGCGCGGGTCAGCCCCAGCATTTT.

V gene TRBV7-7 combines with J gene TRBJ2-5, with 8 nucleotides matching TRBD1. Germline V gene sequence: CDR1 SSHAT, CDR2 FNYEAQ (reference sequence). CDR3 length: 14 residues. V lost 5 bases and J lost 5; bases outside the gene matches: 7. CDR3 residues: CASSPRGPRETQYF. CDR3 sequence (DNA): TGTGCCAGCAGCCCCAGGGGGCCTAGGGAGACCCAGTACTTC.

This clonotype was counted at least ten times. V and J are TRBV7-2 and TRBJ1-3; a weak D match, TRBD1 (6 bases). Germline V gene data show CDR1 as SGHTA and CDR2 as FQGNSA. With 6 bases removed from V and 0 bases from J, the gap between germline ends came to 9 bases. The CDR3 contains 14 residues. This CDR3 reads CASSRTVSGNTIYF. The CDR3 DNA reads TGTGCCAGCAGTAGGACAGTCTCTGGAAACACCATATATTTT.

This chain's CDR3 is CSVVGFTNEKLFF. DNA for the CDR3: TGCAGCGTTGTGGGCTTCACTAATGAAAAACTGTTTTTT. This rearrangement joins TRBV29-1 to TRBJ1-4; no reliable D call. V was trimmed by 4 bases and J by 2 bases, leaving 8 bases between them. The V gene's germline CDR1 is SQVTM and CDR2 ANQGSEA. The CDR3 runs to 13 residues.

This clonotype was found a few times. The gene calls are TRBV5-4 and TRBJ2-1; 7 bases are a match to TRBD2. Germline trimming cut 2 bases from V and 3 bases from J; bases unmatched to any gene: 8. CDR1 is SGHNT, CDR2 YYREEE, per germline (reference sequence). CDR3 length: 16 amino acids. CDR3 in amino acids: CASSLGMGGDYNEQFF. The CDR3 region has the DNA TGTGCCAGCAGCTTAGGGATGGGGGGGGACTACAATGAGCAGTTCTTC.

V gene TRBV6-2 or TRBV6-3 combines with J gene TRBJ2-5, with 9 positions matching TRBD1. The CDR3 has 14 residues. V lost 6 bases and J lost 3; bases outside the gene matches: 5. The germline V gene encodes CDR1 MNHEY and CDR2 SVGEGT. CDR3 sequence (DNA): TGTGCCAGCAGAATCCGGGACAGGGAAGAGACCCAGTACTTC. It specifies CASRIRDREETQYF.

This chain joins TRBV4-1 and TRBJ2-3; TRBD1 agrees at 7 bases. Trimming cost V 4 bases and J 4 bases; bases outside gene matches: 11. The CDR3 runs to 16 residues. CDR1 is MGHRA, CDR2 YSYEKL, per germline. CDR3 region: CASSLPRGSGADTQYF. CDR3 in DNA: TGCGCCAGCAGCCTCCCCAGGGGGTCTGGGGCAGATACGCAGTATTTT.

In its sample, this clonotype was seen a few times. The chain recombines TRBV7-2 with TRBJ1-2; D is unresolved. The CDR3 spans 14 residues. Germline values: CDR1 SGHTA, CDR2 FQGNSA. Trimming removed 2 bases from V and 0 bases from J, with 7 bases in between. Here the CDR3 DNA reads TGTGCCAGCAGCTTATCTCAAGCTAACTATGGCTACACCTTC. This codes for CASSLSQANYGYTF.